The next 3 T cell receptor beta chains were all read from a single sample in a study of OX40 agonist ivuxolimab in advanced cancers. TCRdb's copy holds only in-frame clones and misses some; the assay was immunoSEQ multiplex PCR. The table has roughly 100,000 clones, roughly 80% seen once. This material consisted of CD4+ or CD8+ T cells sorted from blood, taken in a trial of the OX40 agonist ivuxolimab. The receptors stem from an adult with an advanced solid tumor such as melanoma, head and neck, liver or kidney cancer.

The chain links TRBV19 to TRBJ2-7; D gene unclear. The germline V gene has CDR1 LNHDA and CDR2 SQIVND (reference sequence). The ends were cut back, 6 bases at V and 0 bases at J, with 12 bases in the middle. This CDR3 contains 14 residues. CDR3 sequence (DNA): TGTGCCAGTAGCTCCTCGGCCAGCTCCTACGAGCAGTACTTC. Translated: CASSSSASSYEQYF.

This clone has only a few counts. The rearrangement joins TRBV29-1 to TRBJ2-7; 8 positions agree with TRBD2. J was trimmed by 6 bases and V by 4 bases; bases with no gene match: 8. CDR1 is SQVTM, CDR2 ANQGSEA, per germline. The CDR3 extends over 13 amino acids. The chain's CDR3 is CSVGIGGAPEQYF. CDR3 DNA: TGCAGCGTTGGGATCGGGGGGGCCCCCGAGCAGTACTTC.

The chain links TRBV5-1 to TRBJ2-7; a weak D match, TRBD1 (5 bases). With 2 bases removed from V and 2 bases from J, the gap between germline ends came to 11 bases. The CDR3 totals 14 residues. Germline V gene lookup returns CDR1 SGHRS and CDR2 YFSETQ. The CDR3 DNA sequence: TGCGCCAGCAGCTTAACAGGTGGGACCTACGAGCAGTACTTC. Amino acid sequence: CASSLTGGTYEQYF.